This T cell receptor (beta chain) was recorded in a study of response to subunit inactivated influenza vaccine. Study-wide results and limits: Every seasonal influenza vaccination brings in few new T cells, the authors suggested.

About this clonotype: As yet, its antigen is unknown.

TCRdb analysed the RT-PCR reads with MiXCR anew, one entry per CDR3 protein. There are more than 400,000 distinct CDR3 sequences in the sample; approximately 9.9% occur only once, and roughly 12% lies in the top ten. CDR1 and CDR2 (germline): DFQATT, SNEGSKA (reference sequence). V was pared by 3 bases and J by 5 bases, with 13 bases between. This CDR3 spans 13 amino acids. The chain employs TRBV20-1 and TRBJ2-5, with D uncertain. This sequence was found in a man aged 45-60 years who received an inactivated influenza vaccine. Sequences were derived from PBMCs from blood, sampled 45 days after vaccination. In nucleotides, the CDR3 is TGCAGTGCTAGTAAGCTAGGTTACGAGACCCAGTACTTC. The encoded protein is CSASKLGYETQYF.